A single sample is the source of the 19 T cell receptor beta chains below, sequenced in a study of blood T cell repertoires in COVID-19. The repertoire was sequenced with immunoSEQ multiplex PCR; TCRdb's copy has only in-frame clones and lacks some. Of hundreds of thousands of clones detected, more than 85% appear once; the ten largest clones hold 7% to 10%. The source material was PBMCs or T cells enriched from blood (not recorded which). These receptors originate from an older woman who had recovered from COVID-19.

In this sample, this clone turned up a few times. This CDR3 reads CSGDGYTF. The CDR3, as DNA: TGCAGCGGCGATGGCTACACCTTC. The chain uses TRBV29-1 and TRBJ1-2; D remains unclear. The CDR3 is 8 amino acids. Germline lookup yields CDR1 SQVTM and CDR2 ANQGSEA. The ends were cut back, 7 bases at V and 6 bases at J, with 3 bases in the middle.

This chain uses TRBV9 with TRBJ2-1; tentative D call: TRBD2 (5 bases). The CDR3 contains 16 residues. The germline gives CDR1 SGDLS, CDR2 YYNGEE. Trimming cost V 1 base and J 0 bases, with 11 bases left between them. The CDR3 is CASSVRRVSSYNEQFF. CDR3 nucleotide sequence: TGTGCCAGCAGCGTAAGGCGGGTGAGCTCCTACAATGAGCAGTTCTTC.

The chain uses TRBV3-1 (or the pseudogene TRBV3-2) and TRBJ1-1; D is perhaps TRBD1 (5 bases). The CDR3 is 14 residues long. The germline gives CDR1 LGHDT, CDR2 YNNKEL (reference sequence). Trimming removed 4 bases from V and 5 bases from J, with 14 bases in between. The CDR3 loop reads CASSLGRGGTEAFF. The DNA of the CDR3 is TGTGCCAGCAGCCTGGGACGGGGAGGGACTGAAGCTTTCTTT.

The chain carries TRBV30 and TRBJ2-2, with 7 positions matching TRBD2. Germline trimming cut 2 bases from V and 3 bases from J; bases unmatched to any gene: 6. This CDR3 spans 15 amino acids. The germline V gene has CDR1 GTSNPN and CDR2 SVGIG (reference sequence). Here the CDR3 DNA reads TGTGCCTGGAGTACCGGACTAGGGGACACCGGGGAGCTGTTTTTT. This sequence encodes CAWSTGLGDTGELFF.

This chain uses TRBV5-5 with TRBJ1-2, with TRBD1 identical over 9 bases. Per the germline V gene, CDR1 is SGHKS and CDR2 is YYEKEE (reference sequence). The ends lost 4 bases at V and 7 bases at J; junction bases unmatched: 11. This CDR3 is 15 amino acids long. Here the CDR3 reads CASSGPGQGFSGYTF. CDR3 nucleotide sequence: TGTGCCAGCAGCGGCCCGGGACAGGGATTCTCTGGCTACACCTTC.

The chain combines TRBV24-1 with TRBJ2-2, with 10 positions matching TRBD1. V dropped 7 bases and J dropped 3; count of bases not matched to a gene: 4. The CDR3 sequence is 15 residues long. In germline, CDR1 is KGHDR, CDR2 SFDVKD. CDR3 nucleotide sequence: TGTGCCACCAGATCCGGGACAGGGGACACCGGGGAGCTGTTTTTT. Translation: CATRSGTGDTGELFF.

The chain employs TRBV18 and TRBJ1-3, with D possibly matching TRBD1 (5 bases). Per the germline V gene, CDR1 is KGHSH and CDR2 is LQKENI. V lost 3 bases and J lost 0, with 12 bases in between. There are 16 residues in the CDR3. Here the CDR3 reads CASSPKTGNSGNTIYF. The CDR3 DNA is TGTGCCAGCTCACCCAAAACAGGAAACTCTGGAAACACCATATATTTT. The full variable domain, rest sourced from reference TRBV18 and TRBJ1-3, is NAGVMQNPRHLVRRRGQEARLRCSPMKGHSHVYWYRQLPEEGLKFMVYLQKENIIDESGMPKERFSAEFPKEGPSILRIQQVVRGDSAAYFCASSPKTGNSGNTIYFGEGSWLTVV.

In this sample, this clone turned up a few times. This chain connects TRBV6-5 to TRBJ1-2; D is possibly TRBD1 (6 bases). The CDR3 has 12 residues. Germline-derived CDR1 and CDR2 are MNHEY and SVGAGI. V was pared by 8 bases and J by 8 bases, with 15 bases between. The CDR3 region has the DNA TGTGCCAGCTACTCGAAGGGGGGGGGCTACACCTTC. This encodes CASYSKGGGYTF.

V usage is TRBV27 and J usage is TRBJ1-6; possibly TRBD1 for D (6 bases). The CDR3 sequence is 14 residues long. In germline, CDR1 is MNHEY, CDR2 SMNVEV (reference sequence). V lost 6 bases and J lost 6, with 12 bases in between. CDR3 nucleotides: TGTGCCAGCAGCAACACAGGGCTTAATTCACCCCTCCACTTT. Its protein is CASSNTGLNSPLHF.

The rearrangement links TRBV5-1 to TRBJ2-1; 8 nucleotides match TRBD2. V gave up 5 bases and J gave up 6 bases; unmatched junction bases: 10. This CDR3 comprises 15 residues. Germline lookup yields CDR1 SGHRS and CDR2 YFSETQ. In nucleotides, the CDR3 is TGCGCCAGCAGGCCCCTGGCGGGGGGTTCCAATGAGCAGTTCTTC. Translating gives CASRPLAGGSNEQFF.

The rearrangement uses TRBV19 and TRBJ2-2; the match to TRBD1 covers 9 bases. The V and J ends lost 5 bases and 4 bases, in that order; junction bases with no gene match: 5. The CDR3 covers 15 residues. CDR1 and CDR2 from the germline V gene are LNHDA and SQIVND (reference sequence). CDR3 sequence (DNA): TGTGCCAGTAGTTCGGGACAGGGCCGCACCGGGGAGCTGTTTTTT. This gives the protein CASSSGQGRTGELFF. Supplemented by reference TRBV19 and TRBJ2-2, the full variable domain reads DGGITQSPKYLFRKEGQNVTLSCEQNLNHDAMYWYRQDPGQGLRLIYYSQIVNDFQKGDIAEGYSVSREKKESFPLTVTSAQKNPTAFYLCASSSGQGRTGELFFGEGSRLTVL.

This clone was counted a few times. CDR3: CATSSGQGTGNTIYF. The DNA for the CDR3 is TGTGCCACCAGTTCCGGACAGGGGACGGGAAACACCATATATTTT. The J gene is TRBJ1-3, the V gene TRBV24-1, with 9 positions matching TRBD1. Germline CDR1 KGHDR, CDR2 SFDVKD. The V and J ends lost 6 bases and 4 bases, in that order; junction bases with no gene match: 6. The CDR3 length is 15 residues.

This chain connects TRBV7-6 to TRBJ1-1, with D possibly matching TRBD1 (5 bases). From germline, CDR1 is SGHVS and CDR2 FNYEAQ. Trimming took off 3 bases at V and 1 base at J, with 9 bases between the two ends. The CDR3 length is 14 residues. The CDR3 DNA reads TGTGCCAGCAGCTTCGGGGGAGGGAACACTGAAGCTTTCTTT. Translating it yields CASSFGGGNTEAFF.

V gene TRBV12-3 or TRBV12-4 combines with J gene TRBJ2-5, with D unclear. The CDR3 has 13 amino acids. Trimming removed 3 bases at V and 3 bases at J, with 8 bases between. CDR3 bases: TGTGCCAGCAGTTTTAGCTGGAAAGAGACCCAGTACTTC. Translating gives CASSFSWKETQYF.

V is TRBV4-1 and J is TRBJ2-3; D is perhaps TRBD1 (6 bases). CDR3 length: 17 amino acids. V shed 4 bases and J shed 3 bases, with 20 bases lying between them. Germline-derived CDR1 and CDR2 are MGHRA and YSYEKL. Here the CDR3 DNA reads TGCGCCAGCAGCCCGGACAGCCGGCATCCCCTGACAGATACGCAGTATTTT. Its protein is CASSPDSRHPLTDTQYF.

The chain uses TRBV2 and TRBJ2-2; TRBD2 matches at 12 bases. The germline V gene encodes CDR1 SNHLY and CDR2 FYNNEI. With V trimmed by 7 bases and J by 8 bases, 8 bases remained unmatched. This CDR3 is 15 amino acids long. The CDR3 nucleotides read TGTGCCAGCACCCGGACTAGCGGGGTATGGGGGGAGCTGTTTTTT. Translating gives CASTRTSGVWGELFF.

The chain joins TRBV2 to TRBJ1-1, with 10 bases fitting TRBD1. Germline V lookup: CDR1 SNHLY, CDR2 FYNNEI. The length of the CDR3 is 17 residues. With V trimmed by 6 bases and J by 0 bases, 10 bases remained unmatched. CDR3 nucleotide sequence: TGTGCCAGCAGCGGTGACAGGGGGCGAGCGATGAACACTGAAGCTTTCTTT. Amino acids: CASSGDRGRAMNTEAFF.

The CDR3 here is CASSVAGTGVNNEQFF. The CDR3 coding sequence is TGTGCCAGCAGCGTAGCTGGGACAGGGGTAAACAATGAGCAGTTCTTC. This chain links TRBV9 with TRBJ2-1, with 10 positions matching TRBD1. The length of the CDR3 is 16 residues. V lost 0 bases and J lost 5; bases outside the gene matches: 5. Germline CDR1 reads SGDLS; CDR2 reads YYNGEE.

The chain employs TRBV6-5 and TRBJ1-2; D call uncertain. Trimming shortened V by 4 bases and J by 8 bases, and 17 bases separated the two germline ends. The CDR3 loop spans 14 amino acids. Germline V gives CDR1 MNHEY, CDR2 SVGAGI. Here the CDR3 DNA reads TGTGCCAGCAGTTCCAGTGGCACTACTTCGGGCTACACCTTC. Its translation is CASSSSGTTSGYTF.